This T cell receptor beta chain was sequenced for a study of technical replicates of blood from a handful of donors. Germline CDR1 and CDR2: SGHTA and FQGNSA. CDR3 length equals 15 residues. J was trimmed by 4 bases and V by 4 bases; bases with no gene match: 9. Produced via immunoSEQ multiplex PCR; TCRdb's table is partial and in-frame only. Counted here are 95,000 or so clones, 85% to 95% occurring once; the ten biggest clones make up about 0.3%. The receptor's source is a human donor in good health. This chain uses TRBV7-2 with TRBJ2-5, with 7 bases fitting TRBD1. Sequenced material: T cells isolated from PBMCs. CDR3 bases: TGTGCCAGCAGCTCGGACAGGATGAGAGGAGAGACCCAGTACTTC. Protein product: CASSSDRMRGETQYF.